Below, 12 T cell receptor beta chains from the same sample are listed, as sequenced in a study of blood T cell repertoires in COVID-19. Data came from immunoSEQ multiplex PCR; TCRdb stores just in-frame clones and leaves some out. The sample has 150,000 to 200,000 clones, about 82% seen once. Sequencing was done on a sample of PBMCs or T cells enriched from blood (not recorded which). These TCRs come from a young woman who had recovered from COVID-19.

The chain combines TRBV5-1 with TRBJ2-7, with TRBD1 identical over 7 bases. Germline assignment: CDR1 SGHRS and CDR2 YFSETQ. With V trimmed by 4 bases and J by 4 bases, 8 bases remained unmatched. The CDR3 covers 14 residues. The CDR3 bases are TGCGCCAGCAGCATCGGACAGGCTTCGTACGAGCAGTACTTC. Protein: CASSIGQASYEQYF. Full variable domain (outside the CDR3, taken from reference TRBV5-1 and TRBJ2-7): KAGVTQTPRYLIKTRGQQVTLSCSPISGHRSVSWYQQTPGQGLQFLFEYFSETQRNKGNFPGRFSGRQFSNSRSEMNVSTLELGDSALYLCASSIGQASYEQYFGPGTRLTVT.

V is TRBV11-2 and J is TRBJ1-2; D perhaps matches TRBD1 (5 bases). CDR1 and CDR2 (germline): SGHAT, FQNNGV. With 1 base removed from V and 3 bases from J, the gap between germline ends came to 12 bases. The CDR3 is 15 residues long. CDR3 DNA sequence: TGTGCCAGCAGCTTAGGCCGGGGGTCGGACTATGGCTACACCTTC. Protein product: CASSLGRGSDYGYTF.

V is TRBV7-2 and J is TRBJ2-1; D perhaps matches TRBD2 (6 bases). The CDR3 covers 17 residues. V lost 2 bases to trimming and J lost 0 bases, with 14 bases between them. CDR1 SGHTA and CDR2 FQGNSA come from the germline V gene. The CDR3 region is CASSLRIQTSSYNEQFF. CDR3 DNA: TGTGCCAGCAGCTTAAGAATCCAGACTAGCTCCTACAATGAGCAGTTCTTC.

This rearrangement joins TRBV4-1 to TRBJ1-2; D unresolved. Germline V gives CDR1 MGHRA, CDR2 YSYEKL. The CDR3 sequence is 14 residues long. Trimming pared 1 base from V and 4 bases from J, leaving 10 bases between. The CDR3, as DNA: TGCGCCAGCAGCCAAGGTGGGCAGGCCTATGGCTACACCTTC. It encodes CASSQGGQAYGYTF.

The V and J genes are TRBV7-6 and TRBJ2-5, with D possibly being TRBD2 (5 bases). V lost 1 base to trimming and J lost 4 bases, with 13 bases between them. Germline lookup yields CDR1 SGHVS and CDR2 FNYEAQ. The CDR3 length is 15 residues. The CDR3 spells CASSLEAGLGETQYF. The CDR3, as DNA: TGTGCCAGCAGCTTAGAGGCGGGCTTAGGAGAGACCCAGTACTTC.

The chain joins TRBV6-5 to TRBJ1-1, with D possibly being TRBD1 (6 bases). CDR1 and CDR2 (germline): MNHEY, SVGAGI. Trimming shortened V by 5 bases and J by 5 bases, and 12 bases separated the two germline ends. The CDR3 contains 13 residues. The CDR3 bases are TGTGCCAGCAGTCCCCAGGGGATGACTGAAGCTTTCTTT. The encoded protein is CASSPQGMTEAFF.

The J gene is TRBJ1-2, the V gene TRBV6-5; 8 bases line up with TRBD1. J gave up 4 bases and V 5 bases, and 6 bases lay outside the gene matches. CDR1 and CDR2 (germline): MNHEY, SVGAGI. The CDR3 extends over 14 amino acids. CDR3 sequence (DNA): TGTGCCAGCAGTCCTACGACAGGGGCCTATGGCTACACCTTC. This translates into CASSPTTGAYGYTF.

This clone has only one observation. The chain uses TRBV18 and TRBJ1-3; the match to TRBD1 covers 7 bases. Trimming at V came to 4 bases and at J to 0 bases, leaving 12 bases not matched to a gene. The germline V gene encodes CDR1 KGHSH and CDR2 LQKENI. The CDR3 covers 18 residues. The CDR3 sequence is CASSLTNLWTGSGNTIYF. Here the CDR3 DNA reads TGTGCCAGCTCACTTACCAACCTCTGGACAGGCTCTGGAAACACCATATATTTT.

The chain uses TRBV5-5 and TRBJ2-2, with TRBD1 matching over 11 bases. From germline, CDR1 is SGHKS and CDR2 YYEKEE (reference sequence). This CDR3 spans 15 amino acids. Trimming removed 3 bases from V and 7 bases from J; junction bases left unmatched: 5. The CDR3 bases are TGTGCCAGCAGCTCACGGACAGGGGGCGGCGGGGAGCTGTTTTTT. Amino acids: CASSSRTGGGGELFF.

J is TRBJ2-5 and V is TRBV6-1; 10 nucleotides agree with TRBD2. The CDR3 contains 16 residues. The V segment lost 3 bases and the J segment 1 base; nucleotides outside the gene matches: 5. The germline V gene has CDR1 MNHNS and CDR2 SASEGT. The DNA of the CDR3 is TGTGCCAGCAGTGAGAGCGGGGGGGGAGGCCAAGAGACCCAGTACTTC. It translates to CASSESGGGGQETQYF.

The chain carries TRBV9 and TRBJ1-4; TRBD1 might be the D (5 bases). The CDR3 length is 16 residues. Per germline, CDR1 SGDLS and CDR2 YYNGEE. V dropped 7 bases and J dropped 3 bases, with 19 bases sitting between them. The CDR3 nucleotides are TGTGCCAGCTGCCGGGACCGGGGGTCGTCTAATGAAAAACTGTTTTTT. This encodes CASCRDRGSSNEKLFF.

The chain links TRBV7-6 to TRBJ2-7; 7 nucleotides align to TRBD2. Per the germline V gene, CDR1 is SGHVS and CDR2 is FNYEAQ. CDR3 length equals 17 residues. V shed 5 bases and J 0 bases; nucleotides not matched to a gene: 13. CDR3 sequence reads: CASSPEGGPSLSYEQYF. CDR3 DNA sequence: TGTGCCAGCAGCCCCGAGGGAGGGCCCTCCCTCTCCTACGAGCAGTACTTC.